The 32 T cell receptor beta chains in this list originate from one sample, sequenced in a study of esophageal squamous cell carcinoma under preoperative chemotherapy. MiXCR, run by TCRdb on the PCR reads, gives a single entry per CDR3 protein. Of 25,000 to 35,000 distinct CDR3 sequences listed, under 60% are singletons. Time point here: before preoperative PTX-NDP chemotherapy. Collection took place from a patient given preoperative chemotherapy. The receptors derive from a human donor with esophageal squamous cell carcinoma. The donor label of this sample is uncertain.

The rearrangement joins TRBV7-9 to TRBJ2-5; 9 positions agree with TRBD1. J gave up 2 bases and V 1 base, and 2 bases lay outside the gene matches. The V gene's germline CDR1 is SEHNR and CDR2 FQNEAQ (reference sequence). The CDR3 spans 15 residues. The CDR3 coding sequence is TGTGCCAGCAGCTTAGGGACAGGGGTGCAAGAGACCCAGTACTTC. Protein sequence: CASSLGTGVQETQYF.

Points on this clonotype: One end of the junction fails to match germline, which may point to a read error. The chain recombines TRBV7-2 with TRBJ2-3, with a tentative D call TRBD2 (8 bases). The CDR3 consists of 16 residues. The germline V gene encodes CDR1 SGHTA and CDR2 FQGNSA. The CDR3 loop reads CASSAPGGRGTDTQYF. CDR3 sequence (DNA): TGTGCGAGCAGCGCACCGGGGGGGAGAGGGACAGATACTCAGTATTTC. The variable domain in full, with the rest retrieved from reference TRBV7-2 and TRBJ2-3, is GAGVSQSPSNKVTEKGKDVELRCDPISGHTALYWYRQSLGQGLEFLIYFQGNSAPDKSGLPSDRFSAERTGGSVSTLTIQRTQQEDSAVYLCASSAPGGRGTDTQYFGPGTRLTVL.

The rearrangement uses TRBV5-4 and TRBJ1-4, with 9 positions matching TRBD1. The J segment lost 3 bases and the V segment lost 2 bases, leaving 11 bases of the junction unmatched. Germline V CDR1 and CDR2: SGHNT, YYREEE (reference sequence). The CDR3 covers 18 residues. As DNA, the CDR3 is TGTGCCAGCAGCTTAGCACAGGGGGCTTGGACAGCTAATGAAAAACTGTTTTTT. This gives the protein CASSLAQGAWTANEKLFF.

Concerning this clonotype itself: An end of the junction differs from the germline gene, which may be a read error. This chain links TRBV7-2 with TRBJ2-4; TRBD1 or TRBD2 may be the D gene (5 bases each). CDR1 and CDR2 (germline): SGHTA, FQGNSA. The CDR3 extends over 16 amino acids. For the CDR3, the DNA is TGTCCGAGCAGCCCCCCGGGACGGAGAGCGAAAGACATGCAGTACTTC. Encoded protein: CPSSPPGRRAKDMQYF.

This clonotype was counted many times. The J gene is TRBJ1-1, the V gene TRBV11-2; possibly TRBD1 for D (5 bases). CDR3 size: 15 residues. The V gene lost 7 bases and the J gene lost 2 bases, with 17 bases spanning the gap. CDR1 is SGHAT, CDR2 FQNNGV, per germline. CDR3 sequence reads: CASKQAGPDNTEAFF. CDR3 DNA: TGTGCCAGCAAACAGGCCGGGCCAGATAACACTGAAGCTTTCTTT. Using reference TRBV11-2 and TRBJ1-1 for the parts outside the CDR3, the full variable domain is EAGVAQSPRYKIIEKRQSVAFWCNPISGHATLYWYQQILGQGPKLLIQFQNNGVVDDSQLPKDRFSAERLKGVDSTLKIQPAKLEDSAVYLCASKQAGPDNTEAFFGQGTRLTVV.

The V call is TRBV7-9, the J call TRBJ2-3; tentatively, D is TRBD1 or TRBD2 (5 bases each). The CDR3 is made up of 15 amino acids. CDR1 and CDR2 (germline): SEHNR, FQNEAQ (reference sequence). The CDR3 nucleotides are TGTGGCCGCAGCACGGGGACGAGAGCCGCAGACATGCAGTATTTT. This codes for CGRSTGTRAADMQYF. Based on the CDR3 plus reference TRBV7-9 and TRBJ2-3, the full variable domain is DTGVSQNPRHKITKRGQNVTFRCDPISEHNRLYWYRQTLGQGPEFLTYFQNEAQLEKSRLLSDRFSAERPKGSFSTLEIQRTEQGDSAMYLCGRSTGTRAADMQYFGPGTRLTVL.

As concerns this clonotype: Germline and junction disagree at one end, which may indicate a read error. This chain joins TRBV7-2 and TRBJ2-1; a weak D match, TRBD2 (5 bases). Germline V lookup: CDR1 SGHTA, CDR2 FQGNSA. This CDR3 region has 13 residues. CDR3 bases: TGTGCCAGCAGCTCGAACCCGGCCGGGGAGCGGTTTTTT. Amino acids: CASSSNPAGERFF.

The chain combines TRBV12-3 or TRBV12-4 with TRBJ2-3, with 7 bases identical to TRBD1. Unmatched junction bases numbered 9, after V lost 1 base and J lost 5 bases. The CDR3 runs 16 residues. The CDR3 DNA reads TGTGCCAGCAGTTTAGAGGGGCTAGGGGGCAAAGATACGCAGTATTTT. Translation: CASSLEGLGGKDTQYF.

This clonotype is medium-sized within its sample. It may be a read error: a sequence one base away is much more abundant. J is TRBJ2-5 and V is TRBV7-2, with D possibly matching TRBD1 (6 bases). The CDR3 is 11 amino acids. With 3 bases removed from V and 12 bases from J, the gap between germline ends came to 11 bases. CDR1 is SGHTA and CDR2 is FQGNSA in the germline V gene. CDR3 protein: CASSFQGMEYF. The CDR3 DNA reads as TGTGCCAGCAGCTTCCAGGGGATGGAGTACTTC.

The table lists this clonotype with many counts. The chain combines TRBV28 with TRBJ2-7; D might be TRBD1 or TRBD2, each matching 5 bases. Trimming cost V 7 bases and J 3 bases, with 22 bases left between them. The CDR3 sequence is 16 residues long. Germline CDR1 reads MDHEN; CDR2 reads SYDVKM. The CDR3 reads CASTKSGAKGVYEQYF. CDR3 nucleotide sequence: TGTGCCAGCACCAAATCCGGGGCCAAGGGTGTCTACGAGCAGTACTTC.

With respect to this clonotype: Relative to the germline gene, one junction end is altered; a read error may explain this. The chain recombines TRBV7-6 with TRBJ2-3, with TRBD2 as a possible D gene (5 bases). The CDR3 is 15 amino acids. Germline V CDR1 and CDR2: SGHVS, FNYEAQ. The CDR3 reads CALGLLAESTEKQFF. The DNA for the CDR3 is TGTGCCCTGGGCCTCCTAGCAGAGAGCACAGAGAAGCAGTTTTTT. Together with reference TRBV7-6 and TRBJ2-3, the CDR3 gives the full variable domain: GAGVSQSPRYKVTKRGQDVALRCDPISGHVSLYWYRQALGQGPEFLTYFNYEAQQDKSGLPNDRFSAERPEGSISTLTIQRTEQRDSAMYRCALGLLAESTEKQFFGPGTRLTVL.

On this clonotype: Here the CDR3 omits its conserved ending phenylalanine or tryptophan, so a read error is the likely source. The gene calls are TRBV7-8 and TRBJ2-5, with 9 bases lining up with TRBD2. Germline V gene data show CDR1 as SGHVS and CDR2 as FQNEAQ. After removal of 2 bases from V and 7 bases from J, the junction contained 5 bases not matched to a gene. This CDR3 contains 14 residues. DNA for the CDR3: TGTGCCAGCAGCTTACGACTAGCGGCAACGACCCAGTACTTG. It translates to CASSLRLAATTQYL.

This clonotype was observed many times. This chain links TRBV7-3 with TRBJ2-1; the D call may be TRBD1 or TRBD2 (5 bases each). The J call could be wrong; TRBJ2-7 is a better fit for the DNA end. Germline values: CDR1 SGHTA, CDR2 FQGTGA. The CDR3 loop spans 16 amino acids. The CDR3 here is CASSRHRRDAYNEQYF. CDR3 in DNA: TGTGCCAGCAGCCGTCACCGCCGGGACGCCTACAATGAGCAGTACTTC.

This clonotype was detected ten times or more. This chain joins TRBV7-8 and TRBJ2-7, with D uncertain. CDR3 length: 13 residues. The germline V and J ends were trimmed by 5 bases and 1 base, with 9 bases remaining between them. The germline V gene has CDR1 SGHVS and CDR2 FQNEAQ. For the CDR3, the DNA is TGTGCCAGCAGCCGCGGCGAATCCTACGAGCAGTACTTC. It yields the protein CASSRGESYEQYF.

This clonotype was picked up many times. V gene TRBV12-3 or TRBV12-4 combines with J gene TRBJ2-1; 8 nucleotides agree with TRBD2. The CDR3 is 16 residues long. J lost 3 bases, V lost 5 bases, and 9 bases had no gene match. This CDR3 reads CASSLTSAILYNEQFF. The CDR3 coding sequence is TGTGCCAGCAGTCTGACTAGCGCTATCCTCTACAATGAGCAGTTCTTC.

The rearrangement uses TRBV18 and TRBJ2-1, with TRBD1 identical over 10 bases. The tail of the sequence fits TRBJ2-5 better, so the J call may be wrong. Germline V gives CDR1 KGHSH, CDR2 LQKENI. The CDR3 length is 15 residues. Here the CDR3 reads CASSRGTGVSETQYF. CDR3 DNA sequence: TGTGCCAGCTCGCGGGGGACAGGGGTTTCGGAGACCCAGTACTTC.

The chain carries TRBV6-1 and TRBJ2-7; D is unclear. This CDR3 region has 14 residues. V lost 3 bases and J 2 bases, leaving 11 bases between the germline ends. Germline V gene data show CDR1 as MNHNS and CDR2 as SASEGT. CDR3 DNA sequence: TGTGCCAGCAGTGAGGGCGGTAACACCTACGAGCAGTACTTC. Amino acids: CASSEGGNTYEQYF.

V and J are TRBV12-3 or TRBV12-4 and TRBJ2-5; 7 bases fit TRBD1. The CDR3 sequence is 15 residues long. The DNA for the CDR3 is TGTGCTACCAAAAAAGGGGGCGAAGAGAAAGAGACCCAGTACTTC. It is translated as CATKKGGEEKETQYF.

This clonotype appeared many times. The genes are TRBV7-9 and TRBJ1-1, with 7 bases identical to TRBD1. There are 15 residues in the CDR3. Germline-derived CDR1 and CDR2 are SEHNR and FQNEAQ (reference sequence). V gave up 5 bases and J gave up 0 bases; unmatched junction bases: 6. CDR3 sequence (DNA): TGTGCCAGCAGCCCAAGACAGGGCATGAACACTGAAGCTTTCTTT. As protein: CASSPRQGMNTEAFF.

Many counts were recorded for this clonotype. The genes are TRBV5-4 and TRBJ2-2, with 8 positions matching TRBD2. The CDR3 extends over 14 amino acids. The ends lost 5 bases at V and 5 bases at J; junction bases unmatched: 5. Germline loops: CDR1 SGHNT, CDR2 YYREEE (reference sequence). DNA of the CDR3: TGTGCCAGCAGTGCGGGGGGAGGGACCGGGGAGCTGTTTTTT. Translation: CASSAGGGTGELFF.

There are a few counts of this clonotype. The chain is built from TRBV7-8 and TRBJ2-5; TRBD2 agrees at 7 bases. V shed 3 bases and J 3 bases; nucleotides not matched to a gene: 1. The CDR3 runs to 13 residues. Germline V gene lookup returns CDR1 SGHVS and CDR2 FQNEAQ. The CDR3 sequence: CASSLRGKETQYF. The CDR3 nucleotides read TGTGCCAGCAGCTTGCGGGGGAAAGAGACCCAGTACTTC.

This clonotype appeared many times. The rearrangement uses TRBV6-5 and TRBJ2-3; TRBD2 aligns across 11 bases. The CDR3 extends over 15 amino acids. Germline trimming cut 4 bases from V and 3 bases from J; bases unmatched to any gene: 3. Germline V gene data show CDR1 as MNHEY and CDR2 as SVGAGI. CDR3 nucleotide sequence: TGTGCCAGCAGTTTCCCTAGCGGGAGGACAGATACGCAGTATTTT. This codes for CASSFPSGRTDTQYF.

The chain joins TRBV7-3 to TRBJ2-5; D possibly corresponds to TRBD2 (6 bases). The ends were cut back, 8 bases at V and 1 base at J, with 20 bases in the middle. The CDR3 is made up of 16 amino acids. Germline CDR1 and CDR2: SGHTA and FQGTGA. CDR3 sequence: CASAGPGARVQETQYF. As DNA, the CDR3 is TGTGCCAGCGCGGGGCCCGGGGCCCGAGTCCAAGAGACCCAGTACTTC. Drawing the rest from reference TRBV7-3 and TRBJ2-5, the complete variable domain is GAGVSQTPSNKVTEKGKYVELRCDPISGHTALYWYRQSLGQGPEFLIYFQGTGAADDSGLPNDRFFAVRPEGSVSTLKIQRTERGDSAVYLCASAGPGARVQETQYFGPGTRLLVL.

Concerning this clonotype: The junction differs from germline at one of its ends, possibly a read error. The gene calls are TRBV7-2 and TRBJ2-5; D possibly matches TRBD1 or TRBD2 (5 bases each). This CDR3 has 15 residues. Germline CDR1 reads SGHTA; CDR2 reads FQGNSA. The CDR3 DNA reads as TGTGCCACGGGGCTCGTGGGCCGAGCCCAAGACACCCAGTACTTC. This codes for CATGLVGRAQDTQYF.

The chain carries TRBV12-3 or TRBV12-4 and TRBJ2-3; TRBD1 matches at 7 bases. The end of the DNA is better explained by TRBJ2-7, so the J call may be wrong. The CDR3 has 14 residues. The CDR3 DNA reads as TGTGCCAGCACCCCTTCGACAGGGATTTACGAGCAGTACTTC. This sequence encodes CASTPSTGIYEQYF.

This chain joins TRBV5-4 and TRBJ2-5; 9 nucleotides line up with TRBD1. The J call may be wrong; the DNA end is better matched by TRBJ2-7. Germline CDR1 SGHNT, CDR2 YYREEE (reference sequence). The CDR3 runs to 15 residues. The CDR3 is CARSSSGTGFYEQYF. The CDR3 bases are TGTGCCAGAAGCAGCTCCGGGACAGGGTTCTACGAGCAGTACTTC.

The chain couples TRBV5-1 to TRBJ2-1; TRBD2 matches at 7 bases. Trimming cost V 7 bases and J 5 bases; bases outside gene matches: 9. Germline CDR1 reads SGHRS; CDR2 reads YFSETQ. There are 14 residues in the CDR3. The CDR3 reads CASGEGLKNNEQFF. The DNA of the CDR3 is TGCGCCAGCGGGGAGGGGCTGAAGAACAATGAGCAGTTCTTC. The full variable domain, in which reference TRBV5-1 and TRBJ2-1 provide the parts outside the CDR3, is KAGVTQTPRYLIKTRGQQVTLSCSPISGHRSVSWYQQTPGQGLQFLFEYFSETQRNKGNFPGRFSGRQFSNSRSEMNVSTLELGDSALYLCASGEGLKNNEQFFGPGTRLTVL.

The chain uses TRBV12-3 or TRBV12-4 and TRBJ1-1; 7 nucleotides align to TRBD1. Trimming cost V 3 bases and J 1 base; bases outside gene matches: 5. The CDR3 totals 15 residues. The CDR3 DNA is TGTGCCAGCAGTTTCAGGGGGGGGTGGAACACTGAAGCTTTCTTT. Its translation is CASSFRGGWNTEAFF.

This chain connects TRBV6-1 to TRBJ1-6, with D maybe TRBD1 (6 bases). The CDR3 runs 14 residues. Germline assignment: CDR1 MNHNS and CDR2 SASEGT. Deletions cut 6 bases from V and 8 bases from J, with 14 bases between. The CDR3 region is CASSAGVGDSPLHF. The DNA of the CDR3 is TGTGCCAGCAGCGCAGGGGTCGGTGATTCACCCCTCCACTTT.

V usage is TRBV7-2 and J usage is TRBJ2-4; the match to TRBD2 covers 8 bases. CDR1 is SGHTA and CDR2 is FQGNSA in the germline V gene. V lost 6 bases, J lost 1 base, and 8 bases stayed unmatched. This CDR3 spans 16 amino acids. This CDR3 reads CASRVLGGGAKNIQYF. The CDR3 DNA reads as TGTGCCAGCAGGGTACTCGGGGGGGGTGCCAAAAACATTCAGTACTTC.

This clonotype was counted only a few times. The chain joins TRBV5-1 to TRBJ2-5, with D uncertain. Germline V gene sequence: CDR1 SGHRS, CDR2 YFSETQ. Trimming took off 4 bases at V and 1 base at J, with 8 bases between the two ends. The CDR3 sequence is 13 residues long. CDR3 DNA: TGCGCCAGCAGCACCGCAGGCCAAGAGACCCAGTACTTC. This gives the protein CASSTAGQETQYF.

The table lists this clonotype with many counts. The CDR3 DNA reads TGTGCCAGCAGCTCGCAGGACAGGGGCAACTATGGCTACACCTTC. Translation gives CASSSQDRGNYGYTF. The gene calls are TRBV7-6 and TRBJ1-2; 9 nucleotides agree with TRBD1. Germline V gene lookup returns CDR1 SGHVS and CDR2 FNYEAQ. V trimming: 4 bases; J trimming: 2 bases; junction bases outside the gene matches: 5. This CDR3 is built from 15 residues.